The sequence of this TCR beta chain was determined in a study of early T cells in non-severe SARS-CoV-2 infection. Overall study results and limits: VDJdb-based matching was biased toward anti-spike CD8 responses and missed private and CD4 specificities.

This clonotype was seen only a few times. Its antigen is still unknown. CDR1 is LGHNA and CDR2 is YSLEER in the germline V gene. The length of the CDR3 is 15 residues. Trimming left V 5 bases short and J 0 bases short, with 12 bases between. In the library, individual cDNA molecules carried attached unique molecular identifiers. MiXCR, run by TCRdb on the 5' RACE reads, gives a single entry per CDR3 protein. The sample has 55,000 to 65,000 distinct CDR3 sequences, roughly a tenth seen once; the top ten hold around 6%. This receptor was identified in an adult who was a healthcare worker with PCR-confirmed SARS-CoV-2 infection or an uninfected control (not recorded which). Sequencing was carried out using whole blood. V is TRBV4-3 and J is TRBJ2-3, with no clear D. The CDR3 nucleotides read TGCGCCAGCAGCTACAAGACTGGAAGCACAGATACGCAGTATTTT. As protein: CASSYKTGSTDTQYF.